Sequencing of this TCR beta chain was carried out in a study of cytomegalovirus exposure and HLA in healthy donors. At the level of the study: Of around 400 genotyped donors, 81% grouped in the Caucasian-associated ancestry cluster.

The study ran its PCR with 60 Vbeta and 13 Jbeta primers. Assay used: immunoSEQ multiplex PCR; TCRdb lists only in-frame clones, some missing. The sample has about 140,000 clones; 75% to 85% are singletons. Note on this clone: The antigen is undetermined.

Overall study results and limits: Many donors carried some public TCRs, although rarity characterized most TCR sequences. Researchers counted roughly 150 TCR beta chains as cytomegalovirus-associated. It was shown in a later analysis that HLA-associated TCR beta chains were more clonally expanded than other, equally common chains.

Trimming removed 3 bases at V and 0 bases at J, with 11 bases between. Per the germline V gene, CDR1 is SGHVS and CDR2 is FNYEAQ. The CDR3 length is 15 residues. Specimen: PBMCs. This TCR derives from a man aged 45-65 years in good health and CMV-seronegative. The V gene is TRBV7-6, the J gene TRBJ1-1, with a possible D match to TRBD1 (5 bases). The CDR3 coding sequence is TGTGCCAGCAGCTTTCCGACGGACATGAACACTGAAGCTTTCTTT. The encoded protein is CASSFPTDMNTEAFF.